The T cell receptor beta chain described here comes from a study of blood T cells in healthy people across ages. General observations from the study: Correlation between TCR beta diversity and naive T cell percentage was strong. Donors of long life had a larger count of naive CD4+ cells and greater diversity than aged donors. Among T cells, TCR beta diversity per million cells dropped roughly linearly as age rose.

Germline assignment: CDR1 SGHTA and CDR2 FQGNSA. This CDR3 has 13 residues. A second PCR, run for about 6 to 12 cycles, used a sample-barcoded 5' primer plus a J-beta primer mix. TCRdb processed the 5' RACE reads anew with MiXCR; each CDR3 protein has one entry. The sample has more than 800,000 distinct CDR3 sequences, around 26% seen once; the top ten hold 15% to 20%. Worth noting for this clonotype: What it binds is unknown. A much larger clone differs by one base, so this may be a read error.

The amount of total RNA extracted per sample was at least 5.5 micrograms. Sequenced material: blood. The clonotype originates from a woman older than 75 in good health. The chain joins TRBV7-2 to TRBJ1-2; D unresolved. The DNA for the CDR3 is TGTGCCAGCAGGTCCGGGAGGGTGGATGGCTACATCTTC. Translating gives CASRSGRVDGYIF.